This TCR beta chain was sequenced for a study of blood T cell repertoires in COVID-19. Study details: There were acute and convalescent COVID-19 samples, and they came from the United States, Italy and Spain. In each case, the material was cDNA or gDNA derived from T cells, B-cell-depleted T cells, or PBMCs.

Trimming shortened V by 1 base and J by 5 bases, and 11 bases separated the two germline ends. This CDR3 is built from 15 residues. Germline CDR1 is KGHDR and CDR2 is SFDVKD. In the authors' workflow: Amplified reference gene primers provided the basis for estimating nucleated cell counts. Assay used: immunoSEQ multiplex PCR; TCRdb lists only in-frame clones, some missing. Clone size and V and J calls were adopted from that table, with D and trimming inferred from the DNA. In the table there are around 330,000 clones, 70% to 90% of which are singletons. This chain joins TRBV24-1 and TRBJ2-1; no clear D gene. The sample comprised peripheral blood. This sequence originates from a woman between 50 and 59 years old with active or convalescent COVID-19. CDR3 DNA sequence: TGTGCCACCAGTGATTTTGGCGGTACGAACAATGAGCAGTTCTTC. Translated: CATSDFGGTNNEQFF.